This record looks at one T cell receptor (beta chain) sequence and its context. Its target antigen remains unknown. Per-base qualities were not stored, and no clone one base away is much larger. The germline ends are 15 bases apart after V is trimmed by 3 bases and J by 0 bases. Taken from cysteine to phenylalanine, the CDR3 has 17 residues. The DNA shown is the 51-base CDR3, in frame from base 1. From the germline V gene (reference sequence), CDR1 is LNHDA and CDR2 is SQIVND. This sample is drawn from a study of T cell repertoires in ileal Crohn's disease (dated by TCRdb to 2018 to 2020). For the wider study: At the time of surgery, 35% to 40% of patients were active smokers, and the median duration of disease was about 8.5 years. Every patient underwent surgery because of a complication, which was stricturing disease in approximately 60% of cases and penetrating disease in approximately 40%. About half of the patients received postoperative therapy: eleven to twelve received thiopurines and roughly 19 received anti-TNF agents. TCR repertoire analysis was done in 55 to 70 Crohn's disease patients from a prospective multicentre cohort. The study ran alongside a multicentre cohort designed to identify predictors of early endoscopic recurrence after ileocolonic resection. A Rutgeerts score above i0 was used to define endoscopic postoperative recurrence. A total of approximately 150 mucosal samples from about 57 patients were sequenced, collected from several sites on the surgical specimen and at postoperative endoscopy.

Adults with ileal or ileocolonic Crohn's disease and an indication for ileocolonic resection were eligible for inclusion. Whole ileal mucosal biopsies were stored frozen at -80°C before DNA extraction. Genomic DNA was extracted from frozen whole biopsies using a TRizol-based method and was quantified with a NanoDrop 2000 spectrophotometer. Beyond this particular receptor, the publication reports: Compared with CD4 T cells, sorted CD8 T cells contained more high-frequency clones, which suggests that the mucosal expansions were mostly CD8. Mucosal CD4 and CD8 T cells were sorted and sequenced only in a subgroup of patients, whose size was not stated. Endoscopic recurrence was linked to a higher percentage of high-frequency clones at surgery, and recurrence occurred in every patient whose clonality exceeded 26.8% (18/57). A significantly higher proportion of clonal expansions was observed in active smokers at surgery than in non-smokers (25.9% vs 17.9%, p=0.02).

For commercial TCRB immunosequencing, five hundred nanograms of biopsy DNA were submitted for each sample. Adaptive Biotechnology amplified CDR3 regions from genomic DNA with a two-step multiplex PCR that controlled for amplification bias. In the first PCR, primers covered every V and J gene segment, and in the second PCR, barcodes and Illumina adapters were added. An Illumina instrument was used to sequence the CDR3 libraries. The study's own analysis went as follows. The analysis drew on both the pipelines supplied by the vendor and custom analysis of the raw data in R/Bioconductor running R version 3.3.0. Clonality, which ranges from 0 to 1, was calculated as the inverse of the normalised Shannon entropy across all productive clones. High-frequency clones were defined as the share of the repertoire taken up by the top 100 clones, keeping only clones that passed a 95% confidence test. Overlap between samples was measured with the Morisita-Horn index, while repertoire diversity was measured with the Simpson index. As stored in TCRdb, this immuneACCESS dataset retains in-frame rearrangements with V and J assigned. A fraction of the clones does not appear; measured against another copy, unresolved V genes explain less than half of the discrepancy, and the remainder lacks a known reason. V and J calls and clone size follow that table, whereas D and trimming were derived from the DNA. Within this sample are 16,000 or so clones, with around 88% of them counted one time only. Roughly 5.4% of the sample rests with the top ten.

This sequence was found in an adult with Crohn's disease. The rearrangement combines TRBV19 with TRBJ1-5; the D region possibly corresponds to TRBD1 (6 bases align). Sequences were obtained from ileal tissue. The encoded CDR3 is CASSMLATGDSNQPQHF. The sequenced DNA: TGTGCCAGTAGTATGCTTGCGACAGGCGATAGCAATCAGCCCCAGCATTTT.